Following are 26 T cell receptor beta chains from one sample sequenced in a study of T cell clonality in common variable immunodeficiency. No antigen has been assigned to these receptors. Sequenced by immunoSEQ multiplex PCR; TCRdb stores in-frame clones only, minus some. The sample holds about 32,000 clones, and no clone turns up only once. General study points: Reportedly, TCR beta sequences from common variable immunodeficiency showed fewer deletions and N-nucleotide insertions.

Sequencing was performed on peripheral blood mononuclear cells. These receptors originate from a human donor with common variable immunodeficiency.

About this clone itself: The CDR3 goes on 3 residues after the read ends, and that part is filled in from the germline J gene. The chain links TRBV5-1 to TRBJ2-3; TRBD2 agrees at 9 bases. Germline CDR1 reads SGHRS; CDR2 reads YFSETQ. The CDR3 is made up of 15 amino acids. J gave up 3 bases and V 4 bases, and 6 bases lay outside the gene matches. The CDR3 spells CASSGGGAWTDTQYF. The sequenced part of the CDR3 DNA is TGCGCCAGCAGCGGCGGGGGGGCCTGGACAGATACG.

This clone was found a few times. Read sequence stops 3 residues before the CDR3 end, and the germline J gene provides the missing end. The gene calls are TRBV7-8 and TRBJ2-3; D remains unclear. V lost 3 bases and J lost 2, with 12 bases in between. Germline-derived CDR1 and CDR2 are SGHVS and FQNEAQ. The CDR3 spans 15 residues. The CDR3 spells CASSFQAYLTDTQYF. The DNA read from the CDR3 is TGTGCCAGCAGCTTTCAGGCGTACCTCACAGATACG.

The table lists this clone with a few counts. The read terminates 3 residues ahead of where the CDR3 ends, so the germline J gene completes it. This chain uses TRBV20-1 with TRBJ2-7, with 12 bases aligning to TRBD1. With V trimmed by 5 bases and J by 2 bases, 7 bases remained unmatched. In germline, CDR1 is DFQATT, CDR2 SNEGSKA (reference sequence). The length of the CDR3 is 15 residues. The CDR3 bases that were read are TGCAGTGCTGGGGGGGACAGGGGGCCAACCTACGAG. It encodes CSAGGDRGPTYE. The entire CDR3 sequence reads CSAGGDRGPTYEQYF.

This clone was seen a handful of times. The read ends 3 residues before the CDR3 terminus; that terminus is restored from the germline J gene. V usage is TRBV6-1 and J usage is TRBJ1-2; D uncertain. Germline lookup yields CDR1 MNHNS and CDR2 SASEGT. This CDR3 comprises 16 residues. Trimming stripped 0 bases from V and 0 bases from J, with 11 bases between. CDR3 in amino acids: CASSEAGHLPNYGYTF. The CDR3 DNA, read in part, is TGTGCCAGCAGTGAAGCGGGCCACTTGCCTAACTATGGC.

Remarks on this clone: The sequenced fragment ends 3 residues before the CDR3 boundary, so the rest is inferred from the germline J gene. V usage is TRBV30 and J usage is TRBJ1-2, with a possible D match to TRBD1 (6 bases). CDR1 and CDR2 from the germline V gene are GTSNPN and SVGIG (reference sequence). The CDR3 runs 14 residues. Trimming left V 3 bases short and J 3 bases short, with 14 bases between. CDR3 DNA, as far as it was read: TGTGCCTGGAGCCAGGGGATAAAGGACTATGGC. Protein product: CAWSQGIKDYG. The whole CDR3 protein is CAWSQGIKDYGYTF.

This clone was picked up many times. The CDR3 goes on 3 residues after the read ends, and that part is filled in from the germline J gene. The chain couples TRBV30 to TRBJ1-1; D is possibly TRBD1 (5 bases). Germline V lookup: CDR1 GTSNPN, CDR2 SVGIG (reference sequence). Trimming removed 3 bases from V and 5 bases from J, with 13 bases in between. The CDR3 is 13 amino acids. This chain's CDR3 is CAWRVREGTEAFF. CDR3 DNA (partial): TGTGCCTGGAGGGTCAGGGAGGGGACTGAA.

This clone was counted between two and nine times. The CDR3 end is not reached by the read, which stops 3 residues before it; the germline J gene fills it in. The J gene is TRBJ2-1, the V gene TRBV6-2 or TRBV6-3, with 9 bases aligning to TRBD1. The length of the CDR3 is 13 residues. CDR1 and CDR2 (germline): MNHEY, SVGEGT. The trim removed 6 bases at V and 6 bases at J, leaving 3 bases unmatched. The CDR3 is CASRDRGINEQFF. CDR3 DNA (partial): TGTGCCAGCAGGGACAGGGGAATCAATGAG.

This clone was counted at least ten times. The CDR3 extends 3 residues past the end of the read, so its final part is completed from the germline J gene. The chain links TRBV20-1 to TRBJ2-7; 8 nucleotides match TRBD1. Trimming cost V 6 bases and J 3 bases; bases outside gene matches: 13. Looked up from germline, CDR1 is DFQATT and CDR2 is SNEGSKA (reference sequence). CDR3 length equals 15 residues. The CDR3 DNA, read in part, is TGCAGTGCGTCTCCAAGGACAGGGCGGAACTACGAG. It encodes CSASPRTGRNYE. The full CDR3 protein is CSASPRTGRNYEQYF.

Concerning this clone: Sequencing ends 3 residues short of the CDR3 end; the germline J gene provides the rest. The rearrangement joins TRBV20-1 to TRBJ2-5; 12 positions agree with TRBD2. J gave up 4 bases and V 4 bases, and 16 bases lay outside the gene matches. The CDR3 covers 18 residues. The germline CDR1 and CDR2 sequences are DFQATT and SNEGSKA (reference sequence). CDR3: CSATPGLAGSGDSETQYF. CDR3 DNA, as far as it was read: TGCAGTGCTACACCGGGACTAGCGGGTTCCGGGGACTCAGAGACC.

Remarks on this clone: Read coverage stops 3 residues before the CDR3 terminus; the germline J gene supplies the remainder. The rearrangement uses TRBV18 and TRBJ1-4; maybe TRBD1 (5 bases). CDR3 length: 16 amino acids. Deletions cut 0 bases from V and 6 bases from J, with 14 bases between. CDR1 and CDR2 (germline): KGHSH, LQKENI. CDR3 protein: CASSPPGALKDEKLFF. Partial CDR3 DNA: TGTGCCAGCTCACCACCAGGGGCGTTAAAGGATGAAAAA. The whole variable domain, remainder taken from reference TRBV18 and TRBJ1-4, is NAGVMQNPRHLVRRRGQEARLRCSPMKGHSHVYWYRQLPEEGLKFMVYLQKENIIDESGMPKERFSAEFPKEGPSILRIQQVVRGDSAAYFCASSPPGALKDEKLFFGSGTQLSVL.

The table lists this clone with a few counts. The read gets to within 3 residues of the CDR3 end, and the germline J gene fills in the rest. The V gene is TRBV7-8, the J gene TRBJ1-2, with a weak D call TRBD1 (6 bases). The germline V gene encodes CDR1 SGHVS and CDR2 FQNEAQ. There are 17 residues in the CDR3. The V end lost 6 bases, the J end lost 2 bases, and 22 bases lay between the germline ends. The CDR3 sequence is CASSAGDTGVKNYGYTF. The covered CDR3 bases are TGTGCCAGCAGTGCGGGGGACACCGGGGTCAAAAACTATGGC.

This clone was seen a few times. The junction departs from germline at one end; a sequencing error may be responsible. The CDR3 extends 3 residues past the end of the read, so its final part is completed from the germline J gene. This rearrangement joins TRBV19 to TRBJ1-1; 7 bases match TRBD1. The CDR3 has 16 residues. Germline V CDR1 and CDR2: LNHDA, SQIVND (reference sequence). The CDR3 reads CASKGLVGDRGTEAFF. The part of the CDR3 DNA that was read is TGTGCTAGTAAGGGGCTTGTAGGGGACAGAGGGACTGAA.

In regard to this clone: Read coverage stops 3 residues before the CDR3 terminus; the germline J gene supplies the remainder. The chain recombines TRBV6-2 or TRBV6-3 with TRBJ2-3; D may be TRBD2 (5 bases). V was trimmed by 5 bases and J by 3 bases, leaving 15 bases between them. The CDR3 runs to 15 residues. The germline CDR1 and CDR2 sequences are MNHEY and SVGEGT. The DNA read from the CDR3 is TGTGCCAGCAGTAGTATCCTCCTAGCTACAGATACG. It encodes CASSSILLATDT. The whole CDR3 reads CASSSILLATDTQYF.

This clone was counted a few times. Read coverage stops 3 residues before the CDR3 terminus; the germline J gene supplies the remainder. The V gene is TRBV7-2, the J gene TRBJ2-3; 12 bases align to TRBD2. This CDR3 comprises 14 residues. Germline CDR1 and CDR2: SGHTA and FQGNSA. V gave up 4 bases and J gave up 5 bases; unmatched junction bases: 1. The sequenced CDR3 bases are TGTGCCAGCAGCTCACTAGCGGGGGGAGATACG. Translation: CASSSLAGGDT. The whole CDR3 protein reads CASSSLAGGDTQYF.

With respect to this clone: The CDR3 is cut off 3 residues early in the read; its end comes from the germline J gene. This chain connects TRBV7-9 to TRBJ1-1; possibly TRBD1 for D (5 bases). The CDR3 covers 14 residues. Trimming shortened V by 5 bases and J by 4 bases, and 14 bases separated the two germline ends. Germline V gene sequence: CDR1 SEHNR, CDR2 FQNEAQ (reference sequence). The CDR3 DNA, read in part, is TGTGCCAGCAGCAACGGGGGTGGCCCCACTGAA. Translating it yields CASSNGGGPTE. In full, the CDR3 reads CASSNGGGPTEAFF.

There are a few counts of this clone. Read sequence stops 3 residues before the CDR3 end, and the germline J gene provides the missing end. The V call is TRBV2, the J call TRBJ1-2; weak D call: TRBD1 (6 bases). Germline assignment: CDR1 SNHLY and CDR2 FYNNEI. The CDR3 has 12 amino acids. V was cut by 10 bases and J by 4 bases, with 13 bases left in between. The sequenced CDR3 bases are TGTGCCACCGCCCTGGACAGCTATGGC. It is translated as CATALDSYG. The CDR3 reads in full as CATALDSYGYTF.

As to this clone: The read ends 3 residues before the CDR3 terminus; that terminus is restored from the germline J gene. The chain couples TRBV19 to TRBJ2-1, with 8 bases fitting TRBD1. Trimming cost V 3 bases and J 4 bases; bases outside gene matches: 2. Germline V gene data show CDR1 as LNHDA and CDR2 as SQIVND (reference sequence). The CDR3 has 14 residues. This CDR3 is CASSIGQGYNEQFF. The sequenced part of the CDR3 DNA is TGTGCCAGTAGTATTGGACAGGGATACAATGAG.

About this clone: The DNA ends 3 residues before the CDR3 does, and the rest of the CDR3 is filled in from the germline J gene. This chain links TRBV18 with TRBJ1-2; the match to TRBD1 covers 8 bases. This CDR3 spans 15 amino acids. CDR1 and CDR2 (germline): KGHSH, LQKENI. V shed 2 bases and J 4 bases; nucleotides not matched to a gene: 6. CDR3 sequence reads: CASSPTDRDLYGYTF. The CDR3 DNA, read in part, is TGTGCCAGCTCACCAACGGACAGGGACCTCTATGGC.

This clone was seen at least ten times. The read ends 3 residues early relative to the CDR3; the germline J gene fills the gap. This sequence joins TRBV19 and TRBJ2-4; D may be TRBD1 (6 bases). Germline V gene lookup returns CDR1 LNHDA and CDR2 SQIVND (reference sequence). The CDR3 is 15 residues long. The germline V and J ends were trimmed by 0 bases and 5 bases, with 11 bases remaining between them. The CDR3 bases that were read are TGTGCCAGTAGTATAGATCACAGGGACGAAAACATT. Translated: CASSIDHRDENI. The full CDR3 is CASSIDHRDENIQYF.

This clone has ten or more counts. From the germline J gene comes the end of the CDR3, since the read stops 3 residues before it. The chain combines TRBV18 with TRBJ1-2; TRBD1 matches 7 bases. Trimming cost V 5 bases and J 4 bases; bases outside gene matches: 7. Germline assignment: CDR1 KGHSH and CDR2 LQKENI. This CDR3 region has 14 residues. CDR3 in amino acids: CASSVDRVVYGYTF. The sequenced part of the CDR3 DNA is TGTGCCAGCTCAGTAGACAGGGTAGTCTATGGC. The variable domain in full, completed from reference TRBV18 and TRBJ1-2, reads NAGVMQNPRHLVRRRGQEARLRCSPMKGHSHVYWYRQLPEEGLKFMVYLQKENIIDESGMPKERFSAEFPKEGPSILRIQQVVRGDSAAYFCASSVDRVVYGYTFGSGTRLTVV.

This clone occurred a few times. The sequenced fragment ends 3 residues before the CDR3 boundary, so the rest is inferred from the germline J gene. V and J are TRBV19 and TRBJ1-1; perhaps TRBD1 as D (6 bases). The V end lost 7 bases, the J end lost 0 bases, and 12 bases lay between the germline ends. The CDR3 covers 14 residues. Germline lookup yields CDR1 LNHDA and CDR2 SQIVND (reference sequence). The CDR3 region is CASTIGQLNTEAFF. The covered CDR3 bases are TGTGCCAGTACTATCGGACAGTTGAACACTGAA. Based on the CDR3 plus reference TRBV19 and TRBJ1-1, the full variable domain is DGGITQSPKYLFRKEGQNVTLSCEQNLNHDAMYWYRQDPGQGLRLIYYSQIVNDFQKGDIAEGYSVSREKKESFPLTVTSAQKNPTAFYLCASTIGQLNTEAFFGQGTRLTVV.

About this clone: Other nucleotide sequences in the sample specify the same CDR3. Partial CDR3 DNA: TGTGCCCTCACCGGGAGGGGGTCAACTTACGAG. Protein product: CALTGRGSTYE. The CDR3 in its entirety is CALTGRGSTYEQYF. The chain is built from TRBV30 and TRBJ2-7, with 8 nucleotides matching TRBD2. Sequencing ends 3 residues short of the CDR3 end; the germline J gene provides the rest. Germline V gene data show CDR1 as GTSNPN and CDR2 as SVGIG (reference sequence). V dropped 8 bases and J dropped 4; count of bases not matched to a gene: 13. The CDR3 consists of 14 residues.

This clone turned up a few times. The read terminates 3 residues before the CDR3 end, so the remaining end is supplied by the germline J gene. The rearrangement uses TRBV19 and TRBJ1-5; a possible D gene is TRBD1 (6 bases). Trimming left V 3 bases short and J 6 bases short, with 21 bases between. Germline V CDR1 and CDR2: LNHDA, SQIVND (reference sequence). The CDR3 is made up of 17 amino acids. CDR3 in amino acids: CASSMDTVFGGGQPQHF. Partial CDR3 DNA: TGTGCCAGTAGTATGGACACCGTGTTTGGAGGGGGTCAGCCC.

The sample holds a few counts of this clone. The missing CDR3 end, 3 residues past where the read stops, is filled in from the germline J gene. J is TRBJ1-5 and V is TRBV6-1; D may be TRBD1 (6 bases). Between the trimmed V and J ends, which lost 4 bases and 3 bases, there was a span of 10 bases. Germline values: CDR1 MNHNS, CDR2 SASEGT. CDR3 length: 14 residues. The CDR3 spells CASSGQVNNQPQHF. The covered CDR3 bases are TGTGCCAGCAGTGGACAGGTTAACAATCAGCCC.

Here the CDR3 reads CASSAAGHYGYTF. Incomplete CDR3 DNA: TGTGCCAGCAGTGCGGCGGGCCACTATGGC. The V and J genes are TRBV2 and TRBJ1-2, with D unresolved. The read gets to within 3 residues of the CDR3 end, and the germline J gene fills in the rest. The V and J ends lost 4 bases and 3 bases respectively, with 9 bases between them. Germline loops: CDR1 SNHLY, CDR2 FYNNEI. CDR3 length equals 13 residues. Using reference TRBV2 and TRBJ1-2 for the parts outside the CDR3, the full variable domain is EPEVTQTPSHQVTQMGQEVILRCVPISNHLYFYWYRQILGQKVEFLVSFYNNEISEKSEIFDDQFSVERPDGSNFTLKIRSTKLEDSAMYFCASSAAGHYGYTFGSGTRLTVV.

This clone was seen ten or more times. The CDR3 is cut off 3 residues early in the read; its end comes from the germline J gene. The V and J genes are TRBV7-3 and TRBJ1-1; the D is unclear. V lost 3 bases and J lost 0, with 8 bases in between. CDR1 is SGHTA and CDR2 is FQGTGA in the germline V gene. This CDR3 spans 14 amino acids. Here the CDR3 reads CASSFRRVNTEAFF. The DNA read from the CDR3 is TGTGCCAGCAGCTTCCGACGGGTGAACACTGAA. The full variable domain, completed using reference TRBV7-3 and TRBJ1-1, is GAGVSQTPSNKVTEKGKYVELRCDPISGHTALYWYRQSLGQGPEFLIYFQGTGAADDSGLPNDRFFAVRPEGSVSTLKIQRTERGDSAVYLCASSFRRVNTEAFFGQGTRLTVV.